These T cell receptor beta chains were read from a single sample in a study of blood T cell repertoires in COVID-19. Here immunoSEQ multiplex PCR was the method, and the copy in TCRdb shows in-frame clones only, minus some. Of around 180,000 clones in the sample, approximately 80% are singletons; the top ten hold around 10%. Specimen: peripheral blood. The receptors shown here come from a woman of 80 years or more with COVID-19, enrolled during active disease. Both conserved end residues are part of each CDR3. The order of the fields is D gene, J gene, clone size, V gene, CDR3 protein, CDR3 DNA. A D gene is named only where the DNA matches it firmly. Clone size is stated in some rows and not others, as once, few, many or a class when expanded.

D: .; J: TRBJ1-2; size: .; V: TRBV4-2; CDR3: CASSPGRGGYTF; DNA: TGTGCCAGCAGCCCCGGGAGGGGCGGCTACACCTTC
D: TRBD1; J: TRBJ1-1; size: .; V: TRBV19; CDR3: CASSIRQGAKAFF; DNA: TGTGCCAGTAGTATCCGACAGGGGGCAAAAGCTTTCTTT
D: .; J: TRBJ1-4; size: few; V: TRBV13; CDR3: CASSEGRREKLFF; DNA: TGTGCCAGCAGTGAAGGGAGAAGGGAAAAACTGTTTTTT
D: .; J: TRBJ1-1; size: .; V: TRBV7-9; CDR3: CASSAHPGGGALNTEAFF; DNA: TGTGCCAGCAGCGCACACCCGGGGGGAGGGGCGTTGAACACTGAAGCTTTCTTT
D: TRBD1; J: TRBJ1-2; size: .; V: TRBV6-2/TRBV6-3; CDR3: CASSPYPGQGLGYTF; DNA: TGTGCCAGCAGTCCATACCCGGGACAGGGACTTGGCTACACCTTC
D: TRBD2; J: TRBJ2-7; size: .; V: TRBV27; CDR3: CASSLSKAGAYYEQYF; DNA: TGTGCCAGCAGTTTATCAAAAGCGGGGGCGTACTACGAGCAGTACTTC
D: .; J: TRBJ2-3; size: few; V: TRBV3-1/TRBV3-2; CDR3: CASSKSRDISTDTQYF; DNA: TGTGCCAGCAGCAAAAGTCGGGACATTTCCACAGATACGCAGTATTTT
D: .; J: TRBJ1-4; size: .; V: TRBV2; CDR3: CASSELLGTNEKLFF; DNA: TGTGCCAGCAGTGAGCTCCTAGGAACTAATGAAAAACTGTTTTTT
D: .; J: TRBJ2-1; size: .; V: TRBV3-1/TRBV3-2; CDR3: CASSLGNEQFF; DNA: TGTGCCAGCAGCCTCGGCAATGAGCAGTTCTTC
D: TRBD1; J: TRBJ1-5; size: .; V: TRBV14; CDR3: CASSQDRVYSNQPQHF; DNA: TGTGCCAGCAGCCAGGACAGGGTTTATAGCAATCAGCCCCAGCATTTT
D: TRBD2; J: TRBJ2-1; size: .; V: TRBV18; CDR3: CASSPAGGREFF; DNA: TGTGCCAGCTCACCAGCGGGAGGGAGAGAGTTCTTC
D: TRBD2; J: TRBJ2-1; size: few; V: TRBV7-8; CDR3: CASSATYSGRERNEQFF; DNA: TGTGCCAGCAGCGCAACCTATAGCGGGAGAGAAAGGAATGAGCAGTTCTTC
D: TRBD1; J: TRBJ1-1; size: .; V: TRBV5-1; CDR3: CASRTTGVGTEAFF; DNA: TGCGCCAGCAGAACGACAGGGGTAGGGACTGAAGCTTTCTTT
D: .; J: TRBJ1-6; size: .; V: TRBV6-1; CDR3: CASSEHRVEDSPLHF; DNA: TGTGCCAGCAGTGAGCACAGGGTGGAGGATTCACCCCTCCACTTT
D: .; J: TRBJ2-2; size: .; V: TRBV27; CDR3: CATIGWGTGELFF; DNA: TGTGCCACCATAGGTTGGGGGACTGGGGAGCTGTTTTTT
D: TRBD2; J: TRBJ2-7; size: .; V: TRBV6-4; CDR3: CASSPQLAGHNEQYF; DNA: TGTGCCAGCAGTCCCCAGCTAGCGGGGCACAACGAGCAGTACTTC
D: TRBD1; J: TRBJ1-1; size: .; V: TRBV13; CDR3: CASSLGQGVSTEAFF; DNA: TGTGCCAGCAGCTTAGGACAGGGGGTCAGCACTGAAGCTTTCTTT
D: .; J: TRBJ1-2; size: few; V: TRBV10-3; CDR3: CAISAGVITYGYTF; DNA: TGTGCCATCAGTGCAGGGGTTATTACCTATGGCTACACCTTC
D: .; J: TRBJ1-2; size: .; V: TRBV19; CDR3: CASSIDRGHPHGYTF; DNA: TGTGCCAGTAGTATAGATCGGGGACACCCCCATGGCTACACCTTC
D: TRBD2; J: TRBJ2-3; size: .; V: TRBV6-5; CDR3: CASRTSGATDTQYF; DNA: TGTGCCAGCAGGACTAGCGGGGCTACAGATACGCAGTATTTT
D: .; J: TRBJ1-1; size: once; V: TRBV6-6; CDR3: CASSYESGAGEAFF; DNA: TGTGCCAGCAGTTATGAATCGGGAGCGGGTGAAGCTTTCTTT
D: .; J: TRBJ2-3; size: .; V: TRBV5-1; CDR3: CASSLAWTYTDTQYF; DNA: TGCGCCAGCAGCTTGGCGTGGACTTACACAGATACGCAGTATTTT
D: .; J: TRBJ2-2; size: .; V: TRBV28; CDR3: CASTTSGELFF; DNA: TGTGCCAGCACCACCAGCGGGGAGCTGTTTTTT
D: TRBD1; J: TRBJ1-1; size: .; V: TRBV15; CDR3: CATSTPGQGASEAFF; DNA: TGTGCCACCAGCACACCGGGACAGGGGGCTTCTGAAGCTTTCTTT
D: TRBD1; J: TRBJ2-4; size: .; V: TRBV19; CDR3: CASSIASGTAKNIQYF; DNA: TGTGCCAGTAGTATAGCCTCCGGGACAGCTAAAAACATTCAGTACTTC
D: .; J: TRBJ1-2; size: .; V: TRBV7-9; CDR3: CASSLAVNTNYGYTF; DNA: TGTGCCAGCAGCTTAGCGGTCAACACTAACTATGGCTACACCTTC
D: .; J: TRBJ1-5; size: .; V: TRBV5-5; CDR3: CASSSLGGWFEPQHF; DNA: TGTGCCAGCAGCTCCCTCGGGGGGTGGTTTGAGCCCCAGCATTTT
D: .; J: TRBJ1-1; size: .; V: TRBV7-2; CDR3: CASRLSRNTEAFF; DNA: TGTGCCAGCAGACTTAGCAGGAACACTGAAGCTTTCTTT
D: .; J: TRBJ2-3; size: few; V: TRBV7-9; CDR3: CASSLAGMTQYF; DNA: TGTGCCAGCAGCTTAGCCGGGATGACGCAGTATTTT
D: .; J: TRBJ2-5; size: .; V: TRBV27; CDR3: CASSLSAGRETQYF; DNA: TGTGCCAGCAGTTTATCAGCGGGTCGGGAGACCCAGTACTTC
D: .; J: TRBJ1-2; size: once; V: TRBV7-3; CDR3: CASSRGQYIYGYTF; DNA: TGTGCCAGCAGCCGCGGACAGTATATCTATGGCTACACCTTC
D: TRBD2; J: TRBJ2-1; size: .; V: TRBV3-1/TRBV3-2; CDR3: CASSLAGGINEQFF; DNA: TGTGCCAGCAGCCTAGCGGGAGGGATCAATGAGCAGTTCTTC
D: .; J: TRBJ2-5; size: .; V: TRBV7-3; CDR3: CASSLTGRRGGETQYF; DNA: TGTGCCAGCAGCTTAACGGGGAGACGGGGAGGAGAGACCCAGTACTTC
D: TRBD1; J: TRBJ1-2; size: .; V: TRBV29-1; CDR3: CSASGQGAKGYTF; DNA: TGCAGCGCCTCCGGACAGGGGGCCAAGGGCTACACCTTC
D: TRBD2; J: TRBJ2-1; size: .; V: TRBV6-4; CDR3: CASSLAGGDNEQFF; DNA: TGTGCCAGCAGTTTAGCGGGAGGGGACAATGAGCAGTTCTTC
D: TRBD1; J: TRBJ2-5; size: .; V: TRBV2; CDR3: CASSTSRTGVPETQYF; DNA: TGTGCCAGCAGTACTTCCCGGACAGGGGTGCCAGAGACCCAGTACTTC
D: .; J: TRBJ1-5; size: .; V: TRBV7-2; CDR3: CASSLQSGNQPQHF; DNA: TGTGCCAGCAGCTTACAGAGCGGCAATCAGCCCCAGCATTTT
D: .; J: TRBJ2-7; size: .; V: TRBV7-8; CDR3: CASSLPGSYEQYF; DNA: TGTGCCAGCAGCTTGCCGGGGAGCTACGAGCAGTACTTC
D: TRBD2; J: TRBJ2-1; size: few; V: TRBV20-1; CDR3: CSASGYAGLGNEQFF; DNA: TGCAGTGCTAGTGGCTACGCGGGACTAGGTAATGAGCAGTTCTTC
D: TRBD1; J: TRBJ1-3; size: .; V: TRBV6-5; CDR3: CASSQNRGPGNTIYF; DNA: TGTGCCAGCAGCCAAAACAGGGGGCCTGGAAACACCATATATTTT
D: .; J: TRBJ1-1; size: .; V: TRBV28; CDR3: CASSLLRGGLNTEAFF; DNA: TGTGCCAGCAGTTTATTAAGGGGTGGTCTGAACACTGAAGCTTTCTTT
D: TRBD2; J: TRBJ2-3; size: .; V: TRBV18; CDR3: CASSSLTSVADTQYF; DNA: TGTGCCAGCTCATCACTAACTAGCGTTGCAGATACGCAGTATTTT
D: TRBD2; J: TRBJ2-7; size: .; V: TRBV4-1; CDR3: CASRPRLAGGNYEQYF; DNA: TGCGCCAGCAGGCCCAGACTAGCGGGAGGGAATTACGAGCAGTACTTC
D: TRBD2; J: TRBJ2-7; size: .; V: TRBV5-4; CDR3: CASSLAGGGSYEQYF; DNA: TGTGCCAGCAGCTTGGCCGGTGGCGGGAGCTACGAGCAGTACTTC
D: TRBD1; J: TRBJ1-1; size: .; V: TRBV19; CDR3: CASSPRDRGLMNTEAFF; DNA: TGTGCCAGTAGTCCTAGGGACAGGGGACTTATGAACACTGAAGCTTTCTTT
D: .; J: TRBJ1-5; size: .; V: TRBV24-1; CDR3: CATSLRGNQPQHF; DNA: TGTGCCACCAGTCTACGTGGCAATCAGCCCCAGCATTTT
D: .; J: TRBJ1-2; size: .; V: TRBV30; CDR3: CAWIRGSGYGYTF; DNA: TGTGCCTGGATAAGAGGGTCCGGCTATGGCTACACCTTC
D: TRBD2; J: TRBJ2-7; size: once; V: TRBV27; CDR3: CASSFTSGRRQYF; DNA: TGTGCCAGCAGTTTTACTAGCGGGAGGAGGCAGTACTTC
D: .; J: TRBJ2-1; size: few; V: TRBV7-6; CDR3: CASSFFGGHNEQFF; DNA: TGTGCCAGCAGCTTTTTCGGTGGGCACAATGAGCAGTTCTTC
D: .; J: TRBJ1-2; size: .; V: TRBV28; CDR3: CASSLNLQIYGYTF; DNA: TGTGCCAGCAGTTTAAATCTTCAGATCTATGGCTACACCTTC
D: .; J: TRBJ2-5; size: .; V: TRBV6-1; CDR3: CASSEALGAGGETQYF; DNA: TGTGCCAGCAGTGAAGCGCTGGGGGCCGGTGGAGAGACCCAGTACTTC
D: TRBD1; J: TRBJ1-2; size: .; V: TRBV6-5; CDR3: CASSYSATGNYGYTF; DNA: TGTGCCAGCAGTTACTCGGCGACAGGGAACTATGGCTACACCTTC
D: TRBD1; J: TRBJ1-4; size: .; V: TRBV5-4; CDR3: CASSLDRGNEKLFF; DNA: TGTGCCAGCAGCCTGGACAGGGGGAATGAAAAACTGTTTTTT
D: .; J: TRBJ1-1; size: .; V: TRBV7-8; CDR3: CASSFGRNTEAFF; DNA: TGTGCCAGCAGCTTTGGCAGGAACACTGAAGCTTTCTTT
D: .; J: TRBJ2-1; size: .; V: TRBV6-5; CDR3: CGSCSYNEQFF; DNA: TGTGGTTCTTGTTCCTACAATGAGCAGTTCTTC
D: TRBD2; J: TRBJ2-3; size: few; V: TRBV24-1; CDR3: CATSDGTSGSNTQYF; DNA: TGTGCCACCAGTGATGGGACTAGCGGGAGCAATACGCAGTATTTT
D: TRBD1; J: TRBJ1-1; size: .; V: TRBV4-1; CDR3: CASSLQRDRGTEAFF; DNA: TGCGCCAGCAGCCTCCAGAGGGACAGGGGTACTGAAGCTTTCTTT
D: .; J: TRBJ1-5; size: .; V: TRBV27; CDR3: CASSLQGYSNQPQHF; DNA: TGTGCCAGCAGTCTCCAGGGTTATAGCAATCAGCCCCAGCATTTT